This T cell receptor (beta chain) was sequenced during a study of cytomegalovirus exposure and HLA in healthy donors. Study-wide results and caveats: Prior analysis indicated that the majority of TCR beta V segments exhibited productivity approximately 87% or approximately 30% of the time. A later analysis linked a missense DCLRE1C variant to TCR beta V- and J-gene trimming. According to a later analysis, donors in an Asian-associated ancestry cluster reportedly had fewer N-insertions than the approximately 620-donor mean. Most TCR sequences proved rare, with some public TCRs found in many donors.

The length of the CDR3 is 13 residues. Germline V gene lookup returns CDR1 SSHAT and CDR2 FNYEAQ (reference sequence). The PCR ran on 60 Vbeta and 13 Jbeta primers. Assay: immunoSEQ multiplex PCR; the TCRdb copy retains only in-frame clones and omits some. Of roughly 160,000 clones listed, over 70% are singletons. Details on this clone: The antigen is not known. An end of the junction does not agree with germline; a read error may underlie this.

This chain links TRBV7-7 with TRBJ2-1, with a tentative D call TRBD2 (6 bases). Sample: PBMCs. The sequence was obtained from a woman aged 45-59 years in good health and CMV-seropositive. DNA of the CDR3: TGTGCTAGCAGCCAGCGGGCTGGGTATGAGCAGTTCTTC. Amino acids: CASSQRAGYEQFF.